The 19 T cell receptor beta chains presented below share a single source sample, sequenced in a study of T cells in localized non-small cell lung cancer. Some clones are missing from TCRdb's copy, which holds only in-frame ones; the method was immunoSEQ multiplex PCR. The data show about 27,000 clones, 75% to 85% seen once. The sample in question was peripheral blood, obtained before any cancer treatment. Every receptor here comes from a woman aged 40-69 years with stage I lung adenocarcinoma.

This clone was picked up a small number of times. This chain uses TRBV25-1 with TRBJ2-5; D is uncertain. The CDR3 runs to 14 residues. Trimming removed 5 bases at V and 2 bases at J, with 12 bases between. Per the germline V gene, CDR1 is MGHDK and CDR2 is SYGVNS. The CDR3 DNA reads as TGTGCCAGCAGTCCTCTTCGAAGGCAAGAGACCCAGTACTTC. Residues: CASSPLRRQETQYF.

The CDR3 region has the DNA TGTGCCAGCTCACCAGGACAAACTAATGAAAAACTGTTTTTT. Residues: CASSPGQTNEKLFF. The chain uses TRBV18 and TRBJ1-4, with D possibly TRBD1 on 5 matching bases. The germline gives CDR1 KGHSH, CDR2 LQKENI. The CDR3 is 14 residues long. Trimming removed 2 bases at V and 1 base at J, with 5 bases between.

The V gene is TRBV7-2, the J gene TRBJ1-2, with a weak D call TRBD1 (6 bases). This CDR3 is built from 14 residues. The V and J ends lost 5 bases and 3 bases respectively, with 13 bases between them. CDR1 SGHTA and CDR2 FQGNSA come from the germline V gene. DNA of the CDR3: TGTGCCAGCAGCCCTCCCGGGACACACTATGGCTACACCTTC. As protein: CASSPPGTHYGYTF.

The chain uses TRBV5-4 and TRBJ2-7; perhaps TRBD2 as D (6 bases). CDR1 SGHNT and CDR2 YYREEE come from the germline V gene (reference sequence). Trimming shortened V by 4 bases and J by 0 bases, and 11 bases separated the two germline ends. The CDR3 has 14 amino acids. Here the CDR3 DNA reads TGTGCCAGCAGCCGGGGGACGGGCTCCTACGAGCAGTACTTC. Translating gives CASSRGTGSYEQYF.

The chain employs TRBV7-8 and TRBJ2-2; 10 nucleotides match TRBD2. Per germline, CDR1 SGHVS and CDR2 FQNEAQ. The CDR3 runs to 17 residues. V trimming: 7 bases; J trimming: 4 bases; junction bases outside the gene matches: 12. The CDR3 DNA reads TGTGCCAGCATCAGTAGCGGGGGGCCCTCGAGCACCGGGGAGCTGTTTTTT. Protein product: CASISSGGPSSTGELFF.

The J gene is TRBJ2-7, the V gene TRBV11-2; D gene uncertain. This CDR3 is built from 16 residues. Germline lookup yields CDR1 SGHAT and CDR2 FQNNGV. Between the trimmed V and J ends, which lost 7 bases and 2 bases, there was a span of 21 bases. CDR3 residues: CASTSWEGNKPYEQYF. The DNA of the CDR3 is TGTGCCAGCACCTCCTGGGAAGGGAATAAGCCCTACGAGCAGTACTTC.

This chain connects TRBV2 to TRBJ1-2, with TRBD1 matching 10 bases. V shed 6 bases, J shed 5 bases, and the junction held 12 bases outside the gene matches. Germline lookup yields CDR1 SNHLY and CDR2 FYNNEI. This CDR3 spans 16 amino acids. CDR3: CASRDRDRGFWYGYTF. DNA for the CDR3: TGTGCCAGCAGGGACCGGGACAGGGGTTTCTGGTATGGCTACACCTTC.

The rearrangement links TRBV7-2 to TRBJ2-7; 7 bases fit TRBD1. There are 15 residues in the CDR3. Germline values: CDR1 SGHTA, CDR2 FQGNSA. Germline trimming cut 1 base from V and 2 bases from J; bases unmatched to any gene: 5. CDR3 coding DNA: TGTGCCAGCAGCTTAGGAAGAACAGGGGCCTACGAGCAGTACTTC. Protein product: CASSLGRTGAYEQYF.

The chain is built from TRBV7-2 and TRBJ2-2; 9 bases are a match to TRBD1. J lost 6 bases, V lost 3 bases, and 5 bases had no gene match. Per germline, CDR1 SGHTA and CDR2 FQGNSA. The CDR3 length is 15 residues. The CDR3 DNA reads as TGTGCCAGCAGCTTCGAGGACAGGGGAGCCGGGGAGCTGTTTTTT. It specifies CASSFEDRGAGELFF.

This chain joins TRBV9 and TRBJ1-1, with D perhaps TRBD1 (5 bases). This CDR3 is 16 amino acids long. Germline V gene data show CDR1 as SGDLS and CDR2 as YYNGEE. V lost 0 bases and J 1 base, leaving 13 bases between the germline ends. The CDR3 reads CASSVDGGRKNTEAFF. The CDR3 bases are TGTGCCAGCAGCGTAGACGGGGGGAGGAAGAACACTGAAGCTTTCTTT.

This chain connects TRBV5-6 to TRBJ1-6; possible D gene TRBD1, 6 bases. The germline V gene encodes CDR1 SGHDT and CDR2 YYEEEE. V was trimmed by 4 bases and J by 5 bases, leaving 10 bases between them. CDR3 length: 14 residues. The CDR3 DNA reads TGTGCCAGCAGCCCGGGACACGATAATTCACCCCTCCACTTT. It yields the protein CASSPGHDNSPLHF.

The chain uses TRBV2 and TRBJ1-2, with D uncertain. The CDR3 has 12 amino acids. The V end was cut by 7 bases, the J end by 8 bases, with 14 bases between. Per germline, CDR1 SNHLY and CDR2 FYNNEI. For the CDR3, the DNA is TGTGCCAGCACCCCGGGGATTGGGGGCTACACCTTC. It specifies CASTPGIGGYTF.

Turning to this clone: At one of its ends the junction is not consistent with the germline gene, which may arise from a read error. This chain links TRBV5-6 with TRBJ1-5, with D possibly TRBD1 on 5 matching bases. The germline V gene encodes CDR1 SGHDT and CDR2 YYEEEE. This CDR3 is 15 amino acids long. In DNA form, the CDR3 reads TGTGCCAGCAGGCGGGGACTCTATAGCAATCGGCCCCAGCATTTT. Amino acid sequence: CASRRGLYSNRPQHF.

The gene calls are TRBV19 and TRBJ2-5; TRBD1 aligns across 7 bases. The CDR3 is 15 amino acids. Germline V gene sequence: CDR1 LNHDA, CDR2 SQIVND (reference sequence). The V and J ends lost 6 bases and 3 bases, in that order; junction bases with no gene match: 10. DNA for the CDR3: TGTGCCAGTAGCTTAACCGGGACAGCGAAAGAGACCCAGTACTTC. Protein: CASSLTGTAKETQYF.

This clone was picked up one time. CDR3 nucleotide sequence: TGTGCCAGCAGCTTGGGACGGGGTGGAGGGACTGAAGCTTTCTTT. Translating gives CASSLGRGGGTEAFF. The gene calls are TRBV7-9 and TRBJ1-1; tentative D call: TRBD1 (5 bases). CDR3 length: 15 residues. Trimming removed 3 bases from V and 5 bases from J, with 16 bases in between. Germline values: CDR1 SEHNR, CDR2 FQNEAQ (reference sequence). Drawing the rest from reference TRBV7-9 and TRBJ1-1, the complete variable domain is DTGVSQNPRHKITKRGQNVTFRCDPISEHNRLYWYRQTLGQGPEFLTYFQNEAQLEKSRLLSDRFSAERPKGSFSTLEIQRTEQGDSAMYLCASSLGRGGGTEAFFGQGTRLTVV.

This chain links TRBV21-1 with TRBJ1-6. TRBV21-1 is a pseudogene. The CDR3 is 14 residues long. The CDR3 sequence is CANRASSYNSPLHF. In DNA form, the CDR3 reads TGTGCCAACCGGGCGAGCTCCTATAATTCACCCCTCCACTTT.

The V and J genes are TRBV7-9 and TRBJ1-4; TRBD1 is a possible D gene (6 bases). V dropped 4 bases and J dropped 8 bases, with 14 bases sitting between them. This CDR3 has 14 amino acids. Germline-derived CDR1 and CDR2 are SEHNR and FQNEAQ (reference sequence). Here the CDR3 DNA reads TGTGCCAGCAGCTCCCCACAGGGTGTCGAAAAACTGTTTTTT. Translating gives CASSSPQGVEKLFF.

This clone was found a few times. The J gene is TRBJ1-1, the V gene TRBV4-3; D remains ambiguous. The germline gives CDR1 LGHNA, CDR2 YSLEER. This CDR3 comprises 14 residues. Trimming stripped 0 bases from V and 4 bases from J, with 9 bases between. CDR3 loop: CASSQDSSGTEAFF. As DNA, the CDR3 is TGCGCCAGCAGCCAAGATTCCTCCGGCACTGAAGCTTTCTTT.

The chain carries TRBV18 and TRBJ2-6, with D unclear. The CDR3 extends over 18 amino acids. V lost 3 bases and J 0 bases, leaving 15 bases between the germline ends. CDR1 and CDR2 from the germline V gene are KGHSH and LQKENI. The CDR3: CASSPTGSYTSGANVLTF. CDR3 DNA: TGTGCCAGCTCACCCACGGGCAGCTACACCTCTGGGGCCAACGTCCTGACTTTC.